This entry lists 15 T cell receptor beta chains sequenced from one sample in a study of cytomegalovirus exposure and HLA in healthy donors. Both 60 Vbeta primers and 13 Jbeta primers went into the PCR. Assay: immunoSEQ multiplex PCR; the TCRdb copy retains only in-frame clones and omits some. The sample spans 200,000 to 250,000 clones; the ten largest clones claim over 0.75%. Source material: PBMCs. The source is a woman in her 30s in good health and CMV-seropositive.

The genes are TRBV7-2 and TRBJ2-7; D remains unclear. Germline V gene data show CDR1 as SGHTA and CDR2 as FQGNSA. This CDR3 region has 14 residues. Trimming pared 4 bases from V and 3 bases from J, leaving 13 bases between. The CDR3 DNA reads TGTGCCAGCAGCTATCTTGTCCCCTACTACGAGCAGTACTTC. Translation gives CASSYLVPYYEQYF. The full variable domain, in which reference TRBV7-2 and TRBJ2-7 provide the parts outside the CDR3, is GAGVSQSPSNKVTEKGKDVELRCDPISGHTALYWYRQSLGQGLEFLIYFQGNSAPDKSGLPSDRFSAERTGGSVSTLTIQRTQQEDSAVYLCASSYLVPYYEQYFGPGTRLTVT.

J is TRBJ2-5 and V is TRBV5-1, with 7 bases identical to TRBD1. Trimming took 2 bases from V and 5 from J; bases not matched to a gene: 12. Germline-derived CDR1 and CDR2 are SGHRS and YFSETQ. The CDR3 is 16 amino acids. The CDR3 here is CASSFQYRGSRETQYF. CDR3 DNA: TGCGCCAGCAGCTTTCAATACAGGGGTTCAAGGGAGACCCAGTACTTC.

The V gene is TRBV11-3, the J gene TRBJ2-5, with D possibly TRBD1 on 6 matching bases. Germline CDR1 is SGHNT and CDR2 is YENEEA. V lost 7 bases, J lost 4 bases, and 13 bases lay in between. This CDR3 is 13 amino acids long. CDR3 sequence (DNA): TGTGCCAGCAACGCAGGGGAAGGAGAGACCCAGTACTTC. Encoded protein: CASNAGEGETQYF. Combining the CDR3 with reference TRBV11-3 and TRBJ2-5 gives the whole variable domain EAGVVQSPRYKIIEKKQPVAFWCNPISGHNTLYWYLQNLGQGPELLIRYENEEAVDDSQLPKDRFSAERLKGVDSTLKIQPAELGDSAVYLCASNAGEGETQYFGPGTRLLVL.

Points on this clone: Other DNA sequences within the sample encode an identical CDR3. The CDR3 region has the DNA TGTGCCAGCAGTTATTCGGGGACAGGGACCTACGAGCAGTACTTC. Its translation is CASSYSGTGTYEQYF. V gene TRBV6-5 combines with J gene TRBJ2-7; 9 nucleotides align to TRBD1. CDR1 MNHEY and CDR2 SVGAGI come from the germline V gene. J gave up 2 bases and V 3 bases, and 5 bases lay outside the gene matches. This CDR3 spans 15 amino acids.

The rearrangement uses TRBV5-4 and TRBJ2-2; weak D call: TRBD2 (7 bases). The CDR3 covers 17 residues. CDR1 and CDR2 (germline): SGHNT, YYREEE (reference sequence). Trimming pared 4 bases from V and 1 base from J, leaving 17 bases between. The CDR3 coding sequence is TGTGCCAGCAGCCCCTTCGGGGGGCCGGGGAACACCGGGGAGCTGTTTTTT. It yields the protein CASSPFGGPGNTGELFF.

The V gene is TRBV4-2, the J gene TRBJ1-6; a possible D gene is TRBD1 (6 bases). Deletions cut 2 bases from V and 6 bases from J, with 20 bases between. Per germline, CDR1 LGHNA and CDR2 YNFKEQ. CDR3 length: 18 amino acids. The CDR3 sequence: CASSQLPEGGGRNSPLHF. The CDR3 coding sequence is TGTGCCAGCAGCCAACTCCCTGAGGGAGGGGGACGTAATTCACCCCTCCACTTT.

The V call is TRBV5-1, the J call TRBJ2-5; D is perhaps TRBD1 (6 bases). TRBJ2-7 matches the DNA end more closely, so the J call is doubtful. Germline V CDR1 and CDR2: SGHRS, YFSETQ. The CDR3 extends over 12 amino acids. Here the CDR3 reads CASSSGQIEQYF. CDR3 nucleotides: TGCGCCAGCAGCTCCGGACAGATCGAGCAGTACTTC.

This CDR3 is CASSLEGTDNSPLHF. CDR3 DNA sequence: TGCGCCAGCAGCTTGGAGGGGACAGATAATTCACCCCTCCACTTT. This chain uses TRBV5-1 with TRBJ1-6; TRBD1 aligns across 7 bases. This CDR3 spans 15 amino acids. In germline, CDR1 is SGHRS, CDR2 YFSETQ. J was trimmed by 5 bases and V by 0 bases; bases with no gene match: 2.

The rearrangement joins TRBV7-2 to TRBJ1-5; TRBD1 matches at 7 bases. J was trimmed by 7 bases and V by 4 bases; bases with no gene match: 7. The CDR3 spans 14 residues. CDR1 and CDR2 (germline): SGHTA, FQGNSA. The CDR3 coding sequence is TGTGCCAGCAGCTCACAGGGGACGGGACAGCCCCAGCATTTT. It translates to CASSSQGTGQPQHF.

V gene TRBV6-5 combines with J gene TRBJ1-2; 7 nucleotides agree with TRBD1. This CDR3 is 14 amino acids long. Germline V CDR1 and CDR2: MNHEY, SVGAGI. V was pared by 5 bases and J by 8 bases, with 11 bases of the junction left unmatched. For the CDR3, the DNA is TGTGCCAGCAGTAGACAGGGTTCATCTAGGGGCTACACCTTC. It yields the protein CASSRQGSSRGYTF.

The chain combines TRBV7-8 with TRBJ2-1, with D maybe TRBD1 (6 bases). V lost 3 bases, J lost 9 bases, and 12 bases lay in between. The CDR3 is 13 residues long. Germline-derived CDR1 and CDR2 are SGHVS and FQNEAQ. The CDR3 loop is CASSLRTAVEQFF. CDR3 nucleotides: TGTGCCAGCAGCTTGCGGACAGCGGTTGAGCAGTTCTTC. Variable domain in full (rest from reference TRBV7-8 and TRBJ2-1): GAGVSQSPRYKVAKRGQDVALRCDPISGHVSLFWYQQALGQGPEFLTYFQNEAQLDKSGLPSDRFFAERPEGSVSTLKIQRTQQEDSAVYLCASSLRTAVEQFFGPGTRLTVL.

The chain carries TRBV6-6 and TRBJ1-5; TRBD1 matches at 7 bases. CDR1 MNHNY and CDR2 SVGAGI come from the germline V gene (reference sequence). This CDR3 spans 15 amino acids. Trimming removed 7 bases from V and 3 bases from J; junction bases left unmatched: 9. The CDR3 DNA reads TGTGCCAGCAAATATGACAGGGAAAACAATCAGCCCCAGCATTTT. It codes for CASKYDRENNQPQHF.

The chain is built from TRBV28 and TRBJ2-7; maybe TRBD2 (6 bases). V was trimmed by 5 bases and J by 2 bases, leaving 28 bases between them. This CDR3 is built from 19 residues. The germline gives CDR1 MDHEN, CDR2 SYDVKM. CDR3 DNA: TGTGCCAGCAGTCCCATAACCCTCATCCCGGGACTCCGTGCCTACGAGCAGTACTTC. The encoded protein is CASSPITLIPGLRAYEQYF.

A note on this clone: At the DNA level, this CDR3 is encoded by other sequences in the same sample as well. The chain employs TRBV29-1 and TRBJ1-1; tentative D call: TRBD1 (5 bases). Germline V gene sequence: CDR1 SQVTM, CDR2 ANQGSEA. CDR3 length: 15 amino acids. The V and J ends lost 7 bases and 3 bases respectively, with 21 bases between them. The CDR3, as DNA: TGCAGCGCCGATGGGGCCGCAGGAAAAGACACTGAAGCTTTCTTT. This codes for CSADGAAGKDTEAFF.

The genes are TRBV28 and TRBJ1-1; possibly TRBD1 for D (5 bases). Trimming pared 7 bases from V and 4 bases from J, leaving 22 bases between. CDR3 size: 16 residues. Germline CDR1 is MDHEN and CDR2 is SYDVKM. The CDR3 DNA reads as TGTGCCAGCATACCTCTAGGGAGCGGGGGGAGCACTGAAGCTTTCTTT. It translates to CASIPLGSGGSTEAFF.